A selection of T cell receptor beta chains follows, all from one sample in a study of response to subunit inactivated influenza vaccine. In TCRdb, the RT-PCR reads were re-called with MiXCR into one record per CDR3 protein. Of about 520,000 distinct CDR3 sequences listed, 6% to 9% were seen once; the top ten hold 13%. The sample consisted of PBMCs from blood, taken roughly 24 months after vaccination. The receptors derive from a man aged 50 to 69 who received an inactivated influenza vaccine. The CDR3 runs from the conserved cysteine through the conserved F or W. Each record gives: J gene, clone size, D gene, V gene, CDR3 DNA, CDR3 protein. A D gene is named only where the DNA matches it firmly. The size field is filled for only some rows; it gives once, few, many or a size class.

TRBJ1-5,few,NA,TRBV9,TGTGCCAGCAGCGTAGGTGAATATAGCAATCAGCCCCAGCATTTT,CASSVGEYSNQPQHF
TRBJ2-1,few,NA,TRBV2,TGTGCCAGCAGTGAGCGGGGGGACAGGTTCTATAATGAGCAGTTCTTC,CASSERGDRFYNEQFF
TRBJ2-6,many,TRBD1,TRBV12-3/TRBV12-4,TGTGCCAGCAGTAAAGACAGGGTTCTGGGGGCCAACGTCCTGACTTTC,CASSKDRVLGANVLTF
TRBJ2-2,few,NA,TRBV27,TGTGCCAGCAGTGAAATTAGGGGGGAGCTGTTTTTT,CASSEIRGELFF
TRBJ1-2,few,TRBD1,TRBV6-2/TRBV6-3,TGTGCCAGCAGCAGCACAGGGGTGTTCGGCTACACCTTC,CASSSTGVFGYTF
TRBJ2-7,few,NA,TRBV11-2,TGTGCCAGCAGCTTTGATTCCGTCCGGTACGAGCAGTACTTC,CASSFDSVRYEQYF
TRBJ1-5,many,TRBD1,TRBV19,TGTGCCAGTAGTATAGCAGGGGGGAATCAGCCCCAGCATTTT,CASSIAGGNQPQHF
TRBJ2-2,many,NA,TRBV7-3,TGTGCCAGCAGCTTAGACGGAGCGAACACCGGGGAGCTGTTTTTT,CASSLDGANTGELFF
TRBJ2-4,many,NA,TRBV7-2,TGTGCCAGCGCCTCGGGACAACGCAAAAACATTCAGTACTTC,CASASGQRKNIQYF
TRBJ1-1,few,NA,TRBV5-1,TGCGCCAGCAGCGCAAGACAGGCGGGCACTGAAGCTTTCTTT,CASSARQAGTEAFF
TRBJ1-1,NA,TRBD1,TRBV5-8,TGTGCCAGCATCCTAACAGGGGGCAGGAACACTGAAGCTTCCTTT,CASILTGGRNTEASF
TRBJ1-3,few,NA,TRBV20-1,TGCAGTGCTATTGATTCCGGGACGCCGGGAAACACCATATATTTT,CSAIDSGTPGNTIYF
TRBJ2-6,NA,NA,TRBV4-2,TGTGCCAGCAGCCAAGAAGCATCCCGCTCTGGGGCCAACGTCCTGACTTTC,CASSQEASRSGANVLTF
TRBJ1-5,NA,TRBD1,TRBV7-2,TGTGCCAGCAGAGCAGGGGGTGGGAGCAATCAGCCCCAGCATTTT,CASRAGGGSNQPQHF
TRBJ2-5,NA,NA,TRBV6-5,TGTGCCAGCAGTTACGCTCGGGGGCTAGAGACCCAGTACTTC,CASSYARGLETQYF
TRBJ2-7,NA,NA,TRBV30,TGTGCCTGGAAAAGGCCTCTGGGGGCCTACGAGCAGTACTTC,CAWKRPLGAYEQYF
TRBJ1-6,few,NA,TRBV28,TGTGCCAGCCCTACGGAGGATAGGACGGATTCACCCCTCCACTTT,CASPTEDRTDSPLHF
TRBJ1-4,many,NA,TRBV7-8,TGTGCCAGCAGCTTAGTTATCAGGGCGGTTGATAATGAAAAACTGTTTTTT,CASSLVIRAVDNEKLFF
TRBJ1-5,few,NA,TRBV6-1,TGTGCCAGCAGTGAAGGAGGAGGGGCCTACAATCAGCCCCAGCATTTT,CASSEGGGAYNQPQHF
TRBJ1-4,many,NA,TRBV11-2,TGTGCCAGCAGCTTTGTTCAGTCTAATGAAAAACTGTTTTTT,CASSFVQSNEKLFF
TRBJ2-7,many,NA,TRBV4-3,TGCGCCAGCAGCCAAGCATCCAACACTTACGAGCAGTACTTC,CASSQASNTYEQYF
TRBJ1-1,many,NA,TRBV6-2/TRBV6-3,TGTGCCAGCAGTACCCATGATCGGGGGAGGACTGAAGCTTTCTTT,CASSTHDRGRTEAFF
TRBJ1-1,many,TRBD1,TRBV20-1,TGCAGTGCTAGAGACCAAACAGGGGGAGGCACTGAAGCTTTCTTT,CSARDQTGGGTEAFF
TRBJ1-1,few,NA,TRBV12-3/TRBV12-4,TGTGCCAGCAGTAGCCTAAGGGGCTTGAATAATGCTTTCTTT,CASSSLRGLNNAFF
TRBJ1-2,few,TRBD1,TRBV5-1,TGCGCCAGCAGCGCTACAGGGGTTGGCTACACCTTC,CASSATGVGYTF
TRBJ2-3,few,NA,TRBV10-3,TGTGCCATCAGGGACTTATCTAAAACCACAGATACGCAGTATTTT,CAIRDLSKTTDTQYF
TRBJ2-5,NA,TRBD1,TRBV7-2,TGTGCCAGCAGCTTCCAGACAGGGAATCAAGAGACCCAGTACTTC,CASSFQTGNQETQYF
TRBJ2-2,NA,NA,TRBV12-3/TRBV12-4,TGTGCCAGCAGATCCACGGGGGGCCAGAGGGGGGAGCTGTTTTTT,CASRSTGGQRGELFF
TRBJ1-1,NA,NA,TRBV12-3/TRBV12-4,TGTGCCAGCAGTTTCGTAGAGGTAGACACTGAAGCTTTCTTT,CASSFVEVDTEAFF
TRBJ1-1,few,NA,TRBV3-1,TGTGCCAGCAGCCAAACCGCCACAGGGAGGAACACTGAAGCTTTCTTT,CASSQTATGRNTEAFF
TRBJ2-1,many,NA,TRBV12-3/TRBV12-4,TGTGCCAGCAGTCCCGGGACATCCCTGTTGGATGAGCAGTTCTTC,CASSPGTSLLDEQFF
TRBJ2-3,many,NA,TRBV3-1,TGTGCCAGCAGCCAAGTAGTCAGCCGGGGGGCCACGCAGTATTTT,CASSQVVSRGATQYF
TRBJ2-1,many,NA,TRBV7-9,TGTGCCAGCAGCTTAGATACAGGACCCCTCTACAATGAGCAGTTCTTC,CASSLDTGPLYNEQFF
TRBJ2-3,many,NA,TRBV20-1,TGCAGTGCTTGGGCGGGGGCTAGCACAGATACGCAGTATTTT,CSAWAGASTDTQYF
TRBJ2-2,few,TRBD1,TRBV23-1,TGCGCCAGCACCCTCGGACAGGTTAACACCGGGGAGCTGTTTTTT,CASTLGQVNTGELFF
TRBJ2-3,few,TRBD2,TRBV20-1,TGCAGTGCCGACTCTTCAGGGACTAGCGGTAGCACAGATACGCAGTATTTT,CSADSSGTSGSTDTQYF
TRBJ2-7,many,NA,TRBV12-3/TRBV12-4,TGTGCCAGCAGTCCCACCTCCTACGAGCAGTACTTC,CASSPTSYEQYF